One sample yielded the 16 T cell receptor beta chains listed below, sequenced in a study of shared clonotypes between healthy human individuals. Measured with immunoSEQ multiplex PCR; TCRdb has only the in-frame clones, and not every one. The sample gives 2 million to 3 million clones, just over 90% of which show up once; 0.13% to 0.15% is in the top ten. Specimen: naive CD4+ T cells sorted from blood. Documented subset: CD45RA+ positively selected. Source of these receptors: a man between 18 and 35 years old in good health.

The CDR3 DNA is TGTGCCAGCAGCTTACGACAGGGATACACCGGGGAGCTGTTTTTT. Amino acid sequence: CASSLRQGYTGELFF. The chain combines TRBV11-3 with TRBJ2-2, with 7 bases lining up with TRBD1. The CDR3 spans 15 residues. CDR1 and CDR2 from the germline V gene are SGHNT and YENEEA. With 2 bases clipped from V and 3 bases from J, the junction kept 3 bases outside the gene matches.

The chain has TRBV30 and TRBJ1-6, with unresolved D. There are 14 residues in the CDR3. V was pared by 6 bases and J by 6 bases, with 15 bases between. Germline values: CDR1 GTSNPN, CDR2 SVGIG (reference sequence). In DNA, the CDR3 is TGTGCCTGCGAAGGAGCTGAGGGTAATTCACCCCTCCACTTT. The encoded protein is CACEGAEGNSPLHF.

The chain uses TRBV21-1 and TRBJ2-4; no DNA check was done on the table's D call, TRBD2. TRBV21-1 is deemed a pseudogene. The CDR3 contains 22 residues. CDR3 DNA: TGTGCCAGCAGCAAAGTAGCGGGGAGCGTGATTGAACGGAGATTAGCCAAAAACATTCAGTACTTC. Translating it yields CASSKVAGSVIERRLAKNIQYF.

Regarding this clone: The junction departs from germline at one end; a sequencing error may be responsible. The V and J genes are TRBV29-1 and TRBJ2-5; D might be TRBD1 (6 bases). The CDR3 consists of 17 residues. Germline V gene data show CDR1 as SQVTM and CDR2 as ANQGSEA. In DNA, the CDR3 is TGCGGCGTGGAAAAAACTGATACAATCAGGGGATCCGAGACCCAGTACTTC. This gives the protein CGVEKTDTIRGSETQYF.

This clone was seen a single time. The V and J genes are TRBV5-1 and TRBJ2-7; 9 nucleotides line up with TRBD1. CDR3 length equals 16 residues. The V gene end was trimmed by 3 bases and the J gene end by 5 bases; junction bases not matched to a gene: 12. Germline-derived CDR1 and CDR2 are SGHRS and YFSETQ. The CDR3 nucleotides read TGCGCCAGCAGCTCCGGACAGGGGTACTCTTTCAACGAGCAGTACTTC. It is translated as CASSSGQGYSFNEQYF.

The chain has TRBV18 and TRBJ2-1, with D unclear. The CDR3 is 12 amino acids. Germline CDR1 and CDR2: KGHSH and LQKENI. The V end was cut by 3 bases, the J end by 5 bases, with 5 bases between. CDR3 nucleotide sequence: TGTGCCAGCTCACCCTTCAACAATGAGCAGTTCTTC. It yields the protein CASSPFNNEQFF. The whole variable domain, remainder taken from reference TRBV18 and TRBJ2-1, is NAGVMQNPRHLVRRRGQEARLRCSPMKGHSHVYWYRQLPEEGLKFMVYLQKENIIDESGMPKERFSAEFPKEGPSILRIQQVVRGDSAAYFCASSPFNNEQFFGPGTRLTVL.

The table lists this clone with a few counts. V usage is TRBV27 and J usage is TRBJ1-1; D perhaps matches TRBD1 (5 bases). The CDR3 covers 14 residues. Germline values: CDR1 MNHEY, CDR2 SMNVEV (reference sequence). V lost 2 bases, J lost 3 bases, and 10 bases lay in between. For the CDR3, the DNA is TGTGCCAGCAGTTTAGGGGGTGTAGACACTGAAGCTTTCTTT. As protein: CASSLGGVDTEAFF.

The table lists this clone with a few counts. The chain employs TRBV6-1 and TRBJ1-2; D not certain. V dropped 10 bases and J dropped 4 bases, with 13 bases sitting between them. CDR1 is MNHNS and CDR2 is SASEGT in the germline V gene. The CDR3 has 12 residues. The CDR3 here is CATRWSGYGYTF. The CDR3 DNA follows: TGTGCCACCCGGTGGAGCGGCTATGGCTACACCTTC.

V gene TRBV29-1 combines with J gene TRBJ2-1; D is ambiguous. Trimming took off 1 base at V and 3 bases at J, with 10 bases between the two ends. This CDR3 has 14 residues. Germline CDR1 is SQVTM and CDR2 is ANQGSEA. The CDR3 nucleotides read TGCAGCGTTGAAGTGGTAAGGAGCTACAATGAGCAGTTCTTC. It yields the protein CSVEVVRSYNEQFF.

This clone was detected only once. The chain employs TRBV19 and TRBJ2-2; D possibly corresponds to TRBD1 (6 bases). The V end was cut by 6 bases, the J end by 5 bases, with 10 bases between. The germline V gene encodes CDR1 LNHDA and CDR2 SQIVND (reference sequence). The CDR3 covers 13 residues. The CDR3 nucleotides are TGTGCCAGTAGACAGGGTTTAACCGGGGAGCTGTTTTTT. Protein sequence: CASRQGLTGELFF. The variable domain in full, with the rest retrieved from reference TRBV19 and TRBJ2-2, is DGGITQSPKYLFRKEGQNVTLSCEQNLNHDAMYWYRQDPGQGLRLIYYSQIVNDFQKGDIAEGYSVSREKKESFPLTVTSAQKNPTAFYLCASRQGLTGELFFGEGSRLTVL.

J is TRBJ2-1 and V is TRBV5-1; 12 bases are shared with TRBD2. Germline lookup yields CDR1 SGHRS and CDR2 YFSETQ. The V and J ends lost 0 bases and 0 bases, in that order; junction bases with no gene match: 7. There are 19 residues in the CDR3. The CDR3 loop reads CASSLVGTSGPLSYNEQFF. In nucleotides, the CDR3 is TGCGCCAGCAGCTTGGTCGGGACTAGCGGGCCCCTCTCCTACAATGAGCAGTTCTTC.

This clone was observed a handful of times. Other DNA sequences in this specimen translate into the identical CDR3. This rearrangement joins TRBV28 to TRBJ1-1; unclear D gene. V was clipped by 1 base and J by 3 bases, with 0 bases between them. Germline CDR1 and CDR2: MDHEN and SYDVKM. This CDR3 spans 11 amino acids. CDR3 sequence: CASSLYTEAFF. CDR3 sequence (DNA): TGTGCCAGCAGTTTATACACTGAAGCTTTCTTT.

This clone was seen a handful of times. In DNA, the CDR3 is TGCGCCAGCAGCCCAGGAGGCTCTCTTGACACTGAAGCTTTCTTT. Its translation is CASSPGGSLDTEAFF. This rearrangement joins TRBV4-3 to TRBJ1-1; no definite D call. The V and J ends lost 4 bases and 3 bases respectively, with 15 bases between them. The CDR3 runs 15 residues. Germline CDR1 reads LGHNA; CDR2 reads YSLEER.

This clone was recorded a few times. The rearrangement links TRBV6-1 to TRBJ1-5, with D maybe TRBD1 (6 bases). Trimming removed 6 bases from V and 1 base from J, with 10 bases in between. In germline, CDR1 is MNHNS, CDR2 SASEGT. This CDR3 spans 14 amino acids. CDR3: CASRQGRSNQPQHF. The CDR3 nucleotides read TGTGCCAGCAGACAGGGAAGGAGCAATCAGCCCCAGCATTTT.

V and J are TRBV2 and TRBJ1-5; the D gene is possibly TRBD1 (6 bases). Germline CDR1 and CDR2: SNHLY and FYNNEI. This CDR3 contains 15 residues. Trimming removed 4 bases from V and 3 bases from J, with 13 bases in between. The CDR3 sequence is CASSGGRGPNQPQHF. CDR3 coding DNA: TGTGCCAGCAGTGGCGGCAGGGGCCCCAATCAGCCCCAGCATTTT.

The chain links TRBV6-1 to TRBJ1-3; 8 bases are a match to TRBD1. Germline assignment: CDR1 MNHNS and CDR2 SASEGT. The CDR3 consists of 15 residues. Germline trimming cut 0 bases from V and 7 bases from J; bases unmatched to any gene: 5. CDR3 nucleotides: TGTGCCAGCAGTGAAGCGGACAGGGTACGGAACACCATATATTTT. This codes for CASSEADRVRNTIYF.